The subject of this entry is one T cell receptor (beta chain). Its antigen is unknown. The sample originates from a study of cytomegalovirus exposure and HLA in healthy donors. The PCR used 60 Vbeta and 13 Jbeta primers. Clones were sequenced by immunoSEQ multiplex PCR, and TCRdb holds only the in-frame ones, with some missing. The sample has 60,000 to 85,000 clones, more than 60% seen once. The V gene lost 1 base and the J gene lost 10 bases, with 16 bases spanning the gap. The CDR3 extends over 15 amino acids. Germline CDR1 reads MNHNS; CDR2 reads SASEGT. Study outcomes and limitations: Researchers reported in a later analysis that a missense DCLRE1C variant was tied to TCR beta V- and J-gene trimming. A later analysis by the authors found several of the most significant clusters apparently linked to common viral pathogens.

This TCR was recovered from a man in his forties in good health and CMV-seronegative. This chain links TRBV6-1 with TRBJ1-4; D is unclear. Sequences were obtained from PBMCs. CDR3 region: CASSEEPGVSGKLFF. The CDR3 nucleotides read TGTGCCAGCAGTGAAGAACCGGGAGTGAGCGGAAAACTGTTTTTT.